Described below is a single T cell receptor beta chain sequence and its context. Its antigen is currently unknown. This sample was included in a study of identical twins. General study results and limits: Memory repertoires lacked the insertion deficit that abundant cord blood beta clonotypes showed.

J was trimmed by 5 bases and V by 0 bases; bases with no gene match: 3. Germline V gene sequence: CDR1 LGHNA, CDR2 YNFKEQ. The CDR3 extends over 15 amino acids. TCRdb re-called the 5' RACE reads with MiXCR, one entry per CDR3 protein. The table shows 540,000 or so distinct CDR3 sequences, with around 24% occurring only once. These records were also assigned to another study, of yellow fever vaccine responses in identical twins.

The chain employs TRBV4-2 and TRBJ2-5; the match to TRBD1 covers 10 bases. The clonotype comes from a woman in her late teens or twenties in good health. The sample consisted of CD4+ T cells sorted from blood. The chain's CDR3 is CASSQDDRGLETQYF. The DNA for the CDR3 is TGTGCCAGCAGCCAAGACGACAGGGGGCTGGAGACCCAGTACTTC.